This TCR beta chain comes out of a study of identifying expanded T cells in peripheral blood. A note on this clone: Its antigen is not identified.

Profiling relied on immunoSEQ multiplex PCR, and the TCRdb table lists in-frame clones only, not all of them. The sample lists 80,000 to 95,000 clones, roughly 88% occurring once. The length of the CDR3 is 14 residues. Looked up from germline, CDR1 is MNHEY and CDR2 is SMNVEV (reference sequence). Trimming took off 1 base at V and 4 bases at J, with 10 bases between the two ends. Study-wide points: Differentially abundant clones: roughly 1.3 between replicates, approximately 16 at around 14 days, under 25 at four. Across healthy donors, higher total template counts meant significantly greater approximately two-week count variance.

What was sequenced was blood. The chain couples TRBV27 to TRBJ1-2; D may be TRBD1 (6 bases). This sequence was found in a person aged 18-70 years in good health. The CDR3 DNA is TGTGCCAGCAGTTTATTTGGACAGAGCTATGGCTACACCTTC. It yields the protein CASSLFGQSYGYTF.